The clone carrying this TCR beta chain occurred many times. Its target is not known. This record comes from a study of CD8 T cells in ankylosing spondylitis. The length of the CDR3 is 10 residues. CDR1 KGHDR and CDR2 SFDVKD come from the germline V gene. Trimming shortened V by 3 bases and J by 14 bases, and 9 bases separated the two germline ends. Using quantitative 5'-RACE with molecular barcodes, the authors made TCR beta libraries. TCRdb re-derived calls from the 5' RACE reads in MiXCR, one entry per CDR3 protein. The table has 25,000 to 35,000 distinct CDR3 sequences, roughly 6.8% seen once. Study observations and caveats: Reportedly, disease-linked clones are significantly enriched in ankylosing spondylitis patients' matched synovial fluid. For ankylosing spondylitis blood, a TCR beta motif of 7 or 8 highly homologous variants appeared characteristic.

The sequenced material came from blood, either unsorted or a sorted T cell fraction (not recorded which). This sequence joins TRBV24-1 and TRBJ1-1, with D unresolved. The clonotype comes from a male donor with ankylosing spondylitis or in good health (not recorded which). The CDR3 DNA reads as TGTGCCACCAGTGATGGCAATTCATTCTTT. Residues: CATSDGNSFF.